The rows below give T cell receptor beta chains drawn from one sample of a study of blood T cells in healthy people across ages. TCRdb re-derived calls from the 5' RACE reads in MiXCR, one entry per CDR3 protein. The data show under 1,000,000 distinct CDR3 sequences, with about 46% seen just once and 15% to 20% held by the top ten. Sequenced: blood. Receptors originate from a man older than 75 in good health. The CDR3 runs from the conserved cysteine through the conserved F or W. The D gene is left open where the match is weak. A clone size is listed for some rows: how often the clone was seen (once, few, many), or a class if it is expanded.

size | J | D | V | CDR3 | DNA
few | TRBJ2-1 | NA | TRBV20-1 | CSASRSSTSYNEQFF | TGCAGTGCTAGTAGGTCTAGTACCTCCTACAATGAGCAGTTCTTC
many | TRBJ2-7 | NA | TRBV20-1 | CSASSSLADTYEQYF | TGCAGTGCTAGTTCCTCGCTAGCAGACACCTACGAGCAGTACTTC
once | TRBJ1-5 | TRBD1 | TRBV2 | CASSVGQGNNQPQHF | TGTGCCAGCAGCGTTGGACAGGGGAACAATCAGCCCCAGCATTTT
many | TRBJ1-1 | TRBD1 | TRBV20-1 | CSAPNRGQALNTEAFF | TGCAGTGCTCCAAATAGGGGACAGGCCCTTAACACTGAAGCTTTCTTT
NA | TRBJ2-7 | TRBD1 | TRBV28 | CASSSGTGVHYEQYF | TGTGCCAGCAGTTCAGGGACAGGGGTCCACTACGAGCAGTACTTC
once | TRBJ2-7 | TRBD1 | TRBV28 | CASSTLRSGGREQYF | TGTGCCAGCAGTACCCTACGGTCAGGGGGCCGGGAGCAGTACTTC
few | TRBJ2-1 | TRBD2 | TRBV27 | CASSRGGGGRARNEQFF | TGTGCCAGCAGTCGAGGGGGAGGCGGGAGGGCCCGGAATGAGCAGTTCTTC
NA | TRBJ1-4 | NA | TRBV20-1 | CSAGGVGQFPNEKLFF | TGCAGTGCTGGAGGGGTTGGGCAGTTCCCTAATGAAAAACTGTTTTTT
NA | TRBJ2-7 | TRBD1 | TRBV6-1 | CASSEAGTGFFEQYF | TGTGCCAGCAGTGAGGCCGGGACAGGGTTCTTCGAGCAGTACTTC
few | TRBJ2-7 | TRBD2 | TRBV7-2 | CASSKLAGPYEQYF | TGTGCCAGCAGCAAACTAGCGGGGCCCTACGAGCAGTACTTC
NA | TRBJ2-7 | NA | TRBV7-2 | CASSLGRGRSYEQYF | TGTGCCAGCAGCTTAGGGCGGGGACGCTCCTACGAGCAGTACTTC
few | TRBJ2-5 | NA | TRBV28 | CASRPPGATLETQYF | TGTGCCAGCAGGCCCCCGGGAGCGACGCTGGAGACCCAGTACTTC
NA | TRBJ1-2 | NA | TRBV7-3 | CASSLIHQGRMTRGYTF | TGTGCCAGCAGCTTAATTCATCAGGGAAGGATGACTCGCGGCTACACCTTC
NA | TRBJ2-7 | TRBD2 | TRBV28 | CASSSASGSYEQYF | TGTGCCAGCAGTTCGGCTAGCGGGAGCTACGAGCAGTACTTC
NA | TRBJ2-5 | NA | TRBV7-9 | CATQPPTGETQYF | TGTGCCACCCAGCCTCCCACAGGCGAGACCCAGTACTTC
NA | TRBJ1-5 | TRBD1 | TRBV28 | CASSLMTGGTNQPQHF | TGTGCCAGCAGTTTAATGACAGGGGGGACAAATCAGCCCCAGCATTTT
NA | TRBJ2-5 | NA | TRBV2 | CASKLDYLQETQYF | TGTGCCAGCAAATTGGACTACCTCCAAGAGACCCAGTACTTC
NA | TRBJ2-1 | NA | TRBV9 | CASSAPSSRTRPRNEQFF | TGTGCCAGCAGCGCCCCTAGTTCTCGGACACGACCGAGGAATGAGCAGTTCTTC
few | TRBJ2-1 | TRBD2 | TRBV3-1 | CASSPASGGRVYNEQFF | TGTGCCAGCAGCCCAGCCTCGGGCGGGAGAGTATACAATGAGCAGTTCTTC
NA | TRBJ2-5 | NA | TRBV20-1 | CSARRRRSQGTQYF | TGCAGTGCCCGACGGCGTAGGTCCCAGGGGACCCAGTACTTC
few | TRBJ1-5 | NA | TRBV9 | CASSPQGLSNQPQHF | TGTGCCAGCAGCCCCCAGGGACTGAGCAATCAGCCCCAGCATTTT
NA | TRBJ2-5 | TRBD2 | TRBV3-1 | CASSQGSGSSKTQYF | TGTGCCAGCAGCCAAGGTAGCGGGAGTTCGAAGACCCAGTACTTC